This T cell receptor beta chain derives from a study of T-cell memory formation after mild COVID-19. Whole-study findings and limits: Clones contracting day 15 to 85 were balanced CD4/CD8; later expanders leaned CD4+. For second-wave clones that peaked at day 37, SARS-CoV-2 specificity went unverified. Mostly located in CM and EM were contracting CD4+ clones, with contracting CD8+ clones located in EMRA. Memory cells collected pre-infection included some clones that later responded, suggesting cross-reactive memory joined.

TCRdb re-called the 5' RACE reads with MiXCR, one entry per CDR3 protein. The sample shows approximately 290,000 distinct CDR3 sequences, 19% of them seen only once. On this clonotype: The target antigen is unknown.

Germline lookup yields CDR1 SGDLS and CDR2 YYNGEE. The CDR3 length is 17 residues. Between the trimmed V and J ends, which lost 0 bases and 0 bases, there was a span of 15 bases. The sample consisted of PBMCs or a T cell subset sorted from them (not recorded which). This receptor was identified in a man between 18 and 35 years old who had mild COVID-19 (a few samples of this study predate the infection). Cell type and time point are not known. The rearrangement links TRBV9 to TRBJ1-1, with a weak D call TRBD1 (5 bases). This CDR3 reads CASSVGPTEVMNTEAFF. DNA for the CDR3: TGTGCCAGCAGCGTAGGCCCGACAGAAGTCATGAACACTGAAGCTTTCTTT.